This T cell receptor beta chain was obtained from a study of T cells in tumors and immune-related adverse events (dated by TCRdb to the early 2020s). The sample's treatment or condition label is to be understood as: nivolumab (PD-1 blockade) given before sampling. The DNeasy Blood and Tissue Kit was used to extract DNA from formalin-fixed paraffin-embedded specimens. The germline V gene yields LGHNA for CDR1 and YSLEER for CDR2. The germline V and J ends show losses of 0 bases and 13 bases respectively, and no gene match explains 9 bases of the junction. Taken from cysteine to phenylalanine, the CDR3 has 14 residues. Of all the DNA, just the CDR3 is kept, 42 bases in frame from base 1. In the case of this clone: The antigen it recognizes is unknown. No quality values exist for individual bases; no much larger clone is one base distant.

Using the immunoSEQ assay, the TCR beta locus was amplified and sequenced, producing bulk TCR Vbeta CDR3 data. The authors' pipeline ran thus. CDR3s were excluded if they were non-productive, were shorter than 7 amino acids, or did not start with C or end with F/W. Analysis was limited to specimens with at least 1000 reads, and clonotypes were defined at the amino acid level. Clonality was calculated as 1 minus Pielou's evenness. To equalize library sizes, abundance-weighted random subsampling with replacement was performed and repeated 100 times so that 95% confidence intervals could be reported. The Morisita overlap index was used to quantify repertoire overlap, and the top 40 clones in each specimen were examined for overlap with the irAE. TCRdb re-hosts the immuneACCESS table, in-frame sequences only. Its copies lack some clones; in the studies checked, an unresolved V gene accounts for under half of them, and the cause for the rest is not known. V and J calls and clone size are as listed in that table; D and trimming were resolved from the DNA. In all, the sample holds roughly 5,000 clones, and about 61% of those were seen once. Under 6% of the sample belongs to the ten largest clones.

The clonotype originates from a female donor with metastatic renal cell carcinoma. This receptor chain uses TRBV4-3 and TRBJ2-1, with 7 central nucleotides matching TRBD2. Source: gut tissue, taken from a patient treated with anti-PD-1 therapy. The bases read TGCGCCAGCAGCCAAGACGGGGGGACTGACCCCCAGTTCTTC. Translated, this gives CASSQDGGTDPQFF.